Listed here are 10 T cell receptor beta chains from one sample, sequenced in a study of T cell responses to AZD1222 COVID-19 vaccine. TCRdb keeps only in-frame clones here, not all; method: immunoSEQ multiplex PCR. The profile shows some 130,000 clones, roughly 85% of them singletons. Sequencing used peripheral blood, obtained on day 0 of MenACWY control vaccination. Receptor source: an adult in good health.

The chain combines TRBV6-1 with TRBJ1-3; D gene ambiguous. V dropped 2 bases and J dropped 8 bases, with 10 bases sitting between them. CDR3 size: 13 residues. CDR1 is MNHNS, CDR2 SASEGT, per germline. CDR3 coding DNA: TGTGCCAGCAGTGAATACCCGCGCGACACCATATATTTT. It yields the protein CASSEYPRDTIYF.

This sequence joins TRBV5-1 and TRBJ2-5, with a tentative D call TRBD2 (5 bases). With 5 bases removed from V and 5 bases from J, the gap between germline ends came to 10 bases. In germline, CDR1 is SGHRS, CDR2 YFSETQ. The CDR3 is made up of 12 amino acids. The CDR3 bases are TGCGCCAGCAGTGTGTCGGGGGAGACCCAGTACTTC. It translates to CASSVSGETQYF.

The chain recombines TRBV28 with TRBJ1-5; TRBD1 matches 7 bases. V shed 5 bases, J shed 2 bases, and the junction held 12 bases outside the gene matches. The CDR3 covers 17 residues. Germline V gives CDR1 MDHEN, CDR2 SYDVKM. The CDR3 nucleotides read TGTGCCAGCAGTCCGGCTACGGACAGGAAAGGCAATCAGCCCCAGCATTTT. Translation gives CASSPATDRKGNQPQHF.

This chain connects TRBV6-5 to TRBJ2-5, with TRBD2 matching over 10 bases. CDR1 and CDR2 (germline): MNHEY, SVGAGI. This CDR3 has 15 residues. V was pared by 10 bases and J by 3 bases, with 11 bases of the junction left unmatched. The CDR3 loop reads CATGRRTSGKETQYF. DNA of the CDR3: TGTGCCACTGGACGCCGGACTAGCGGAAAAGAGACCCAGTACTTC.

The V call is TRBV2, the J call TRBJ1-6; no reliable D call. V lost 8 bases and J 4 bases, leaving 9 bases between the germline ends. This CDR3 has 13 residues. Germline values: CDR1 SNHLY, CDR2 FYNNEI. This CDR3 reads CASGTVYNSPLHF. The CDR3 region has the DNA TGTGCCAGCGGTACAGTGTATAATTCACCCCTCCACTTT.

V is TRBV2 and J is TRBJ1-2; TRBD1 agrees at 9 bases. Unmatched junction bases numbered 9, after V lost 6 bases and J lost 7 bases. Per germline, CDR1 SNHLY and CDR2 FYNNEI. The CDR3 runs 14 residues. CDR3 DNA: TGTGCCAGCAGGGGGACAGGGTACGTTCGTGGCTACACCTTC. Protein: CASRGTGYVRGYTF.

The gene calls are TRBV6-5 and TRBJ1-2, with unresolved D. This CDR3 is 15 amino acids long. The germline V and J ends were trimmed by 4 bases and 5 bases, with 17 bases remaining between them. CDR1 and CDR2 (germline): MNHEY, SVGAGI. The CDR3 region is CASSSPRGTIYGYTF. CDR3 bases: TGTGCCAGCAGTTCACCTCGGGGAACCATATATGGCTACACCTTC.

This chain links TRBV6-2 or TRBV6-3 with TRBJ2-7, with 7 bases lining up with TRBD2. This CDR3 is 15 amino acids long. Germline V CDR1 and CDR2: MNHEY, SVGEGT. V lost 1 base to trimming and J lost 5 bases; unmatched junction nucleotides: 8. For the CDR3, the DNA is TGTGCCAGCAGTTACTGGGGGACTACCACTAACGAGCAGTACTTC. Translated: CASSYWGTTTNEQYF.

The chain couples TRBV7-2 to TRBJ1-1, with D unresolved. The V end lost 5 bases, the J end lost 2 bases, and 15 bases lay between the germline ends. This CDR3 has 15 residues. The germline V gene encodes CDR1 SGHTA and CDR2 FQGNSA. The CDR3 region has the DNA TGTGCCAGCAGCCCCAGACCGCAACTAAACACTGAAGCTTTCTTT. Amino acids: CASSPRPQLNTEAFF.

The CDR3, as DNA: TGTGCCAGCAGCCCAACCGCCTACGGGGAGCTGTTTTTT. This gives the protein CASSPTAYGELFF. V and J are TRBV7-2 and TRBJ2-2; D is unresolved. This CDR3 comprises 13 residues. Deletions cut 5 bases from V and 7 bases from J, with 11 bases between. Germline V CDR1 and CDR2: SGHTA, FQGNSA.